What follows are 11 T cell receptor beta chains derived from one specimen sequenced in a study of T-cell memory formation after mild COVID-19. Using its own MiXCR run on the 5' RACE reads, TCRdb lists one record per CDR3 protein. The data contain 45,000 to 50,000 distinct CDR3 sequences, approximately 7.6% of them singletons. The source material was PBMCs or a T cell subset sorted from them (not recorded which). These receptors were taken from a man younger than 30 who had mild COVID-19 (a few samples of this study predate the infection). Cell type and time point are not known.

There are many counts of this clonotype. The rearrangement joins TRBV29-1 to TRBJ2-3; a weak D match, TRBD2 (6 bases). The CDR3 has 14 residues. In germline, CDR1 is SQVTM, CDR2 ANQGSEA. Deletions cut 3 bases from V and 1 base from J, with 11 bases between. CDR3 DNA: TGCAGCGTTGACGGCGGGGAAGGCACAGATACGCAGTATTTT. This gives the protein CSVDGGEGTDTQYF.

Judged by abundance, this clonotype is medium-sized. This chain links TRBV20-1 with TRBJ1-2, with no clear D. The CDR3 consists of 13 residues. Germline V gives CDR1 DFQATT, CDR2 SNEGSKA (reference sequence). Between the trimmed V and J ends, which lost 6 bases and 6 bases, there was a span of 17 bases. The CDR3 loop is CSALMGRTDGYTF. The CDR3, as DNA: TGCAGTGCCCTGATGGGGAGGACGGATGGCTACACCTTC.

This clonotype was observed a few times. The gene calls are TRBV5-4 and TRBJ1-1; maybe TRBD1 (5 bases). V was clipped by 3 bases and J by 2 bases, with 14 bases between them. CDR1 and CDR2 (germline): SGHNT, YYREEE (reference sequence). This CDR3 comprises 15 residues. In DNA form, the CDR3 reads TGTGCCAGCAGCTCAGCAAACCAGGGTAACACTGAAGCTTTCTTT. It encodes CASSSANQGNTEAFF.

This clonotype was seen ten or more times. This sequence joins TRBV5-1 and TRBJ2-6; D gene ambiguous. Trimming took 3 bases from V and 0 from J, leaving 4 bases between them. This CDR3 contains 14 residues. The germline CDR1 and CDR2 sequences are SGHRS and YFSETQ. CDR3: CASSSVSGANVLTF. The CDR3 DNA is TGCGCCAGCAGCTCCGTCTCTGGGGCCAACGTCCTGACTTTC. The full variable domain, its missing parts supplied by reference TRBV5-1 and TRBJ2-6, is KAGVTQTPRYLIKTRGQQVTLSCSPISGHRSVSWYQQTPGQGLQFLFEYFSETQRNKGNFPGRFSGRQFSNSRSEMNVSTLELGDSALYLCASSSVSGANVLTFGAGSRLTVL.

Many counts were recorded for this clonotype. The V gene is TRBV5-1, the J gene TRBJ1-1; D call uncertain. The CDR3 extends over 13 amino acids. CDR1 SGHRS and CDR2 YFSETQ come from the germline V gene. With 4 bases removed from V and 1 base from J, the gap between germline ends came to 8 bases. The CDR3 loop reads CASSINANTEAFF. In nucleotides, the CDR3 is TGCGCCAGCAGCATCAATGCGAACACTGAAGCTTTCTTT.

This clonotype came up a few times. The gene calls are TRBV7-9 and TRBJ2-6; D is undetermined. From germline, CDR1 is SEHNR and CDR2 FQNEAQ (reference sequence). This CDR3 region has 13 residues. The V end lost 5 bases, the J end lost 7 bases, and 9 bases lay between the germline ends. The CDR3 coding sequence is TGTGCCAGCAGCCTCGGCCCCGCCAACGTCCTGACTTTC. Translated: CASSLGPANVLTF.

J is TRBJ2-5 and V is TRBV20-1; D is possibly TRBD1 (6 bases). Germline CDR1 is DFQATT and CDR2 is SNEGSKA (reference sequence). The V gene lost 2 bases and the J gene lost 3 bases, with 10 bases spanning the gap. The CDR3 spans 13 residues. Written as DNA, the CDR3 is TGCAGTGCTAGACCCGACAGGAAAGAGACCCAGTACTTC. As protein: CSARPDRKETQYF.

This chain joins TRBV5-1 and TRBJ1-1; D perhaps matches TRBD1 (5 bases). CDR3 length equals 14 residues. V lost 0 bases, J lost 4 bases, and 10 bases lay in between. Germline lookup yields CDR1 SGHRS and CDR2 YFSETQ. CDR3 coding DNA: TGCGCCAGCAGCTTGGCATTGGGGGGCACTGAAGCTTTCTTT. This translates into CASSLALGGTEAFF.

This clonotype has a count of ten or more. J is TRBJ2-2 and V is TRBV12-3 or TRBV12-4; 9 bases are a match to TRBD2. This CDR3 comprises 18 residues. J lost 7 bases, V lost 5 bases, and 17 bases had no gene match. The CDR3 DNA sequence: TGTGCCAGCAGTGCCGCGACTTTGCGGGGGGGCCTCGGCGGGGAGCTGTTTTTT. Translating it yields CASSAATLRGGLGGELFF.

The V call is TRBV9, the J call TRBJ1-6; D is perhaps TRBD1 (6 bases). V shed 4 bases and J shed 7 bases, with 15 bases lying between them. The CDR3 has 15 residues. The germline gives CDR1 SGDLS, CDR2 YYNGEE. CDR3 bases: TGTGCCAGCAGCCCACAGGGTTATGGGAATTCACCCCTCCACTTT. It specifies CASSPQGYGNSPLHF.

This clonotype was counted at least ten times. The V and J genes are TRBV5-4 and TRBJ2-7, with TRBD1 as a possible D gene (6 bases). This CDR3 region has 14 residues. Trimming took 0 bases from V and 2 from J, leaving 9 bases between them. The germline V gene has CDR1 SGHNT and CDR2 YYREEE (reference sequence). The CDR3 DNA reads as TGTGCCAGCAGCTTGGCCCGGGACACCTACGAGCAGTACGTC. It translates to CASSLARDTYEQYV.